This T cell receptor beta chain is from a study of Graves' ophthalmopathy and Graves' hyperthyroidism. Study results and limitations: From stable hyperthyroidism, ophthalmopathy was separated by a 13-signature model with 87.88% sensitivity and under 84% specificity.

With a duration under 3 months, ophthalmopathy in the donors showed moderate-to-severe activity, CAS ≥3 and NOSPECS ≥4. Exclusion criteria comprised other autoimmune diseases, uncontrolled infections, pregnancy or lactation in patients. A volume of over 9 ml of fresh peripheral blood supplied the PBMCs. This clonotype appeared many times. Its target is unknown. RNA transcripts served as template for amplifying TCR beta CDR3 sequences. The library came from an HTBI-primed first-round RT-PCR and a second-round multiplex PCR. TCRdb passed the multiplex PCR reads through MiXCR, listing each CDR3 protein once. The sample carries some 200,000 distinct CDR3 sequences, just under 30% recorded once. Sequencing was done on a sample of peripheral blood. The origin of this receptor is a man aged 50 to 60 with Graves' ophthalmopathy.

CDR3 residues: CASSWTSGFSYEQYF. The CDR3 DNA is TGTGCCAGCAGCTGGACTAGCGGGTTTTCCTACGAGCAGTACTTC. The J gene is TRBJ2-7, the V gene TRBV11-1; TRBD2 matches 11 bases. V was clipped by 4 bases and J by 1 base; unmatched bases: 3. Germline V gives CDR1 SGHAT, CDR2 FQDESV (reference sequence). The CDR3 has 15 amino acids.